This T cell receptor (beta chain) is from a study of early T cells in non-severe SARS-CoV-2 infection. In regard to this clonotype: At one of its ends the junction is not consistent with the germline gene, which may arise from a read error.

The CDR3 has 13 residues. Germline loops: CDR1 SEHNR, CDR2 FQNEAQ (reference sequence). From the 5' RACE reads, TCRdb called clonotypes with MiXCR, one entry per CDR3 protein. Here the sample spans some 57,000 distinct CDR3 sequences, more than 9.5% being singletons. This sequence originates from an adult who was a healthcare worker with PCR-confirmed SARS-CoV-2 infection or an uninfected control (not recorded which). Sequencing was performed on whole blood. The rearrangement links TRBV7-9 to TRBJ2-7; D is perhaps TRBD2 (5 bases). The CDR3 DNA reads TGTGTCAGCAGCGCCAGAGAGGGTTTCGAGCAGTACTTC. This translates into CVSSAREGFEQYF.